The 27 T cell receptor beta chains given below trace back to one sample, sequenced in a study of technical replicates of blood from several donors. The data were produced by immunoSEQ multiplex PCR, yet TCRdb's version contains in-frame clones alone and is incomplete. The table has tens of thousands of clones, about 97% seen once. Material for sequencing was T cells isolated from PBMCs. The receptors derive from a human donor in good health.

This clone was observed a handful of times. This chain joins TRBV18 and TRBJ1-1; D call uncertain. The CDR3 is 13 residues long. CDR1 and CDR2 (germline): KGHSH, LQKENI. Trimming stripped 6 bases from V and 1 base from J, with 9 bases between. CDR3 nucleotides: TGTGCCAGCTCCCGCCAGGAGAACACTGAAGCTTTCTTT. Its translation is CASSRQENTEAFF.

This sequence joins TRBV4-1 and TRBJ2-3; 13 bases map to TRBD2. Germline CDR1 is MGHRA and CDR2 is YSYEKL. The CDR3 consists of 16 residues. V lost 3 bases and J lost 4; bases outside the gene matches: 4. CDR3 sequence (DNA): TGCGCCAGCAGCCAGAGACTAGCGGGAGGCTCAGATACGCAGTATTTT. Translation gives CASSQRLAGGSDTQYF.

The rearrangement joins TRBV6-5 to TRBJ1-2; D remains ambiguous. Germline V gene sequence: CDR1 MNHEY, CDR2 SVGAGI. The germline V and J ends were trimmed by 7 bases and 6 bases, with 9 bases remaining between them. CDR3 length: 11 residues. CDR3 protein: CASTNYNGYTF. DNA of the CDR3: TGTGCCAGCACTAACTACAATGGCTACACCTTC.

V usage is TRBV7-9 and J usage is TRBJ1-1; 8 bases align to TRBD1. In germline, CDR1 is SEHNR, CDR2 FQNEAQ (reference sequence). CDR3 size: 15 residues. J was trimmed by 1 base and V by 5 bases; bases with no gene match: 6. The CDR3 is CASSPRQGKNTEAFF. The DNA of the CDR3 is TGTGCCAGCAGCCCCCGACAGGGGAAGAACACTGAAGCTTTCTTT.

This clone was recorded once. The J gene is TRBJ2-1, the V gene TRBV30, with 7 nucleotides matching TRBD2. The germline gives CDR1 GTSNPN, CDR2 SVGIG (reference sequence). The CDR3 is 13 residues long. After removal of 0 bases from V and 8 bases from J, the junction contained 4 bases not matched to a gene. CDR3 nucleotide sequence: TGTGCCTGGAGTGTGGGGGGGATCTATGAGCAGTTCTTC. Translation: CAWSVGGIYEQFF.

The chain employs TRBV11-2 and TRBJ2-5; 11 bases are shared with TRBD2. Per the germline V gene, CDR1 is SGHAT and CDR2 is FQNNGV. The V gene end was trimmed by 5 bases and the J gene end by 2 bases; junction bases not matched to a gene: 7. The CDR3 sequence is 16 residues long. CDR3 in DNA: TGTGCCAGCAGCACCATAGCGGGGGGGAAGCAAGAGACCCAGTACTTC. Translating gives CASSTIAGGKQETQYF.

The chain's CDR3 is CATRGPGASTDTQYF. CDR3 nucleotide sequence: TGTGCCACCAGGGGACCAGGGGCGTCCACAGATACGCAGTATTTT. The chain uses TRBV19 and TRBJ2-3; TRBD1 might be the D (6 bases). CDR3 length: 15 amino acids. V was pared by 10 bases and J by 2 bases, with 19 bases between. Germline loops: CDR1 LNHDA, CDR2 SQIVND (reference sequence).

The chain couples TRBV7-9 to TRBJ1-1; no clear D gene. Germline-derived CDR1 and CDR2 are SEHNR and FQNEAQ (reference sequence). The CDR3 extends over 16 amino acids. V lost 4 bases to trimming and J lost 4 bases, with 19 bases between them. CDR3 amino acids: CASSSDERRGGTEAFF. DNA for the CDR3: TGTGCCAGCAGCTCAGACGAAAGGCGAGGCGGCACTGAAGCTTTCTTT.

The gene calls are TRBV19 and TRBJ1-2; 7 bases map to TRBD1. The germline V gene has CDR1 LNHDA and CDR2 SQIVND (reference sequence). This CDR3 is built from 16 residues. V dropped 6 bases and J dropped 1; count of bases not matched to a gene: 11. CDR3: CASRDGTATFNYGYTF. In DNA, the CDR3 is TGTGCCAGTAGGGACGGGACAGCTACTTTTAACTATGGCTACACCTTC.

The V gene is TRBV7-9, the J gene TRBJ2-1, with no clear D. This CDR3 contains 14 residues. Trimming removed 1 base from V and 6 bases from J, with 10 bases in between. Germline V CDR1 and CDR2: SEHNR, FQNEAQ (reference sequence). CDR3 nucleotide sequence: TGTGCCAGCAGCTTAGGAACGTACAGCAATGAGCAGTTCTTC. This codes for CASSLGTYSNEQFF.

This rearrangement joins TRBV15 to TRBJ1-4, with D perhaps matching TRBD1 (5 bases). The V and J ends lost 1 base and 8 bases respectively, with 17 bases between them. Germline lookup yields CDR1 LNHNV and CDR2 YYDKDF (reference sequence). The CDR3 loop spans 16 amino acids. CDR3 region: CATSRGLGGSGEKLFF. As DNA, the CDR3 is TGTGCCACCAGCAGAGGTTTGGGGGGATCTGGCGAAAAACTGTTTTTT.

The rearrangement joins TRBV27 to TRBJ2-5, with TRBD2 matching over 12 bases. The CDR3 length is 16 residues. Germline V gene data show CDR1 as MNHEY and CDR2 as SMNVEV (reference sequence). V trimming: 5 bases; J trimming: 5 bases; junction bases outside the gene matches: 9. For the CDR3, the DNA is TGTGCCAGCAGTCCATCGACTAGCGGGAGAGGGGAGACCCAGTACTTC. Its translation is CASSPSTSGRGETQYF.

The chain uses TRBV7-8 and TRBJ2-2; D is perhaps TRBD2 (5 bases). Germline-derived CDR1 and CDR2 are SGHVS and FQNEAQ. The CDR3 is made up of 16 amino acids. Between the trimmed V and J ends, which lost 5 bases and 4 bases, there was a span of 17 bases. CDR3 amino acids: CASSPDSVLGTGELFF. The CDR3 DNA follows: TGTGCCAGCAGCCCCGATAGCGTTTTGGGCACCGGGGAGCTGTTTTTT. The full variable domain, rest sourced from reference TRBV7-8 and TRBJ2-2, is GAGVSQSPRYKVAKRGQDVALRCDPISGHVSLFWYQQALGQGPEFLTYFQNEAQLDKSGLPSDRFFAERPEGSVSTLKIQRTQQEDSAVYLCASSPDSVLGTGELFFGEGSRLTVL.

The chain links TRBV5-1 to TRBJ2-2; 14 nucleotides line up with TRBD2. The CDR3 spans 16 residues. Germline CDR1 reads SGHRS; CDR2 reads YFSETQ. Losses at the gene ends were 4 bases for V and 7 bases for J; bases not matched to a gene: 6. Here the CDR3 reads CASSPGLAGVSGELFF. In DNA, the CDR3 is TGCGCCAGCAGCCCGGGACTAGCGGGAGTTAGCGGGGAGCTGTTTTTT.

The chain employs TRBV5-1 and TRBJ1-2; the match to TRBD1 covers 12 bases. This CDR3 contains 17 residues. Germline-derived CDR1 and CDR2 are SGHRS and YFSETQ. Trimming at V came to 0 bases and at J to 5 bases, leaving 8 bases not matched to a gene. The CDR3 region has the DNA TGCGCCAGCAGCTTGGCCGGGACAGGGGGCTTTTCATATGGCTACACCTTC. Translation: CASSLAGTGGFSYGYTF.

V gene TRBV29-1 combines with J gene TRBJ2-1; D is perhaps TRBD2 (6 bases). This CDR3 has 14 residues. CDR1 and CDR2 (germline): SQVTM, ANQGSEA. Trimming left V 7 bases short and J 4 bases short, with 17 bases between. CDR3 in DNA: TGCAGCGGAAGAAAACGTAGCGGATACAATGAGCAGTTCTTC. It yields the protein CSGRKRSGYNEQFF.

The chain has TRBV5-6 and TRBJ1-1, with D possibly matching TRBD1 (6 bases). Germline assignment: CDR1 SGHDT and CDR2 YYEEEE. Between the trimmed V and J ends, which lost 3 bases and 8 bases, there was a span of 11 bases. The CDR3 extends over 12 amino acids. The CDR3 DNA is TGTGCCAGCAGCTCTATCGACAGGGAAGCTTTCTTT. Translating gives CASSSIDREAFF.

This clone was picked up one time. The chain combines TRBV28 with TRBJ2-7; D gene uncertain. This CDR3 comprises 11 residues. The germline gives CDR1 MDHEN, CDR2 SYDVKM. The V gene lost 6 bases and the J gene lost 7 bases, with 10 bases spanning the gap. CDR3 coding DNA: TGTGCCAGCAGCTTCGGAGTTGAGCAGTACTTC. As protein: CASSFGVEQYF.

The chain employs TRBV20-1 and TRBJ2-1; tentatively, D is TRBD1 (5 bases). CDR1 is DFQATT and CDR2 is SNEGSKA in the germline V gene (reference sequence). The length of the CDR3 is 11 residues. Between the trimmed V and J ends, which lost 5 bases and 8 bases, there was a span of 10 bases. The CDR3 DNA reads as TGCAGTGCTTTATCAGGGTATGAGCAGTTCTTC. Translated: CSALSGYEQFF.

The rearrangement uses TRBV7-9 and TRBJ2-1; 9 nucleotides match TRBD1. The trim removed 3 bases at V and 4 bases at J, leaving 7 bases unmatched. The CDR3 spans 16 residues. Germline lookup yields CDR1 SEHNR and CDR2 FQNEAQ (reference sequence). CDR3 sequence reads: CASSLRNRGLYNEQFF. CDR3 coding DNA: TGTGCCAGCAGCTTGCGAAACAGGGGGCTATACAATGAGCAGTTCTTC.

The chain combines TRBV4-1 with TRBJ1-2; 7 nucleotides match TRBD1. The CDR3 consists of 13 residues. The germline V gene has CDR1 MGHRA and CDR2 YSYEKL. The junction had 0 bases not matched to a gene; V was cut back by 1 base and J by 4 bases. CDR3 sequence reads: CASSQGQGYGYTF. The CDR3 DNA reads TGCGCCAGCAGCCAAGGACAGGGCTATGGCTACACCTTC.

The genes are TRBV2 and TRBJ1-6; possible D gene TRBD1, 6 bases. Between the trimmed V and J ends, which lost 7 bases and 10 bases, there was a span of 14 bases. Germline values: CDR1 SNHLY, CDR2 FYNNEI. The CDR3 covers 13 residues. The CDR3, as DNA: TGTGCCAGCATCCGGGACACCGGCTCACCCCTCCACTTT. This codes for CASIRDTGSPLHF.

The DNA of the CDR3 is TGTGCCAGCAGCTTCACTAGCCCGCGACAAGAGACCCAGTACTTC. Protein product: CASSFTSPRQETQYF. V gene TRBV7-7 combines with J gene TRBJ2-5; D may be TRBD2 (6 bases). Germline-derived CDR1 and CDR2 are SSHAT and FNYEAQ (reference sequence). The CDR3 covers 15 residues. Trimming pared 3 bases from V and 2 bases from J, leaving 13 bases between.

The chain is built from TRBV6-1 and TRBJ1-1; D unclear. CDR3 length: 13 amino acids. The germline V gene encodes CDR1 MNHNS and CDR2 SASEGT. Trimming took off 7 bases at V and 3 bases at J, with 12 bases between the two ends. The CDR3 protein is CASTLGQDTEAFF. CDR3 DNA: TGTGCCAGCACCCTTGGGCAGGACACTGAAGCTTTCTTT.

This rearrangement joins TRBV5-1 to TRBJ2-7; perhaps TRBD2 as D (5 bases). Trimming shortened V by 4 bases and J by 5 bases, and 19 bases separated the two germline ends. The CDR3 loop spans 15 amino acids. In germline, CDR1 is SGHRS, CDR2 YFSETQ. The CDR3 loop is CASSEGGGHVNEQYF. CDR3 bases: TGCGCCAGCAGCGAAGGTGGCGGGCATGTCAACGAGCAGTACTTC.

The chain carries TRBV19 and TRBJ2-3; no definite D call. V lost 5 bases and J 0 bases, leaving 9 bases between the germline ends. There are 14 residues in the CDR3. The germline V gene encodes CDR1 LNHDA and CDR2 SQIVND (reference sequence). CDR3: CASSLLTSTDTQYF. Written as DNA, the CDR3 is TGTGCCAGTAGTCTCCTGACTAGCACAGATACGCAGTATTTT.

The chain joins TRBV6-1 to TRBJ2-6; possibly TRBD2 for D (5 bases). Trimming took 6 bases from V and 0 from J, leaving 9 bases between them. The CDR3 loop spans 15 amino acids. Germline V CDR1 and CDR2: MNHNS, SASEGT. CDR3 in DNA: TGTGCCAGCAGAACGGACTTCTCTGGGGCCAACGTCCTGACTTTC. Its protein product is CASRTDFSGANVLTF.